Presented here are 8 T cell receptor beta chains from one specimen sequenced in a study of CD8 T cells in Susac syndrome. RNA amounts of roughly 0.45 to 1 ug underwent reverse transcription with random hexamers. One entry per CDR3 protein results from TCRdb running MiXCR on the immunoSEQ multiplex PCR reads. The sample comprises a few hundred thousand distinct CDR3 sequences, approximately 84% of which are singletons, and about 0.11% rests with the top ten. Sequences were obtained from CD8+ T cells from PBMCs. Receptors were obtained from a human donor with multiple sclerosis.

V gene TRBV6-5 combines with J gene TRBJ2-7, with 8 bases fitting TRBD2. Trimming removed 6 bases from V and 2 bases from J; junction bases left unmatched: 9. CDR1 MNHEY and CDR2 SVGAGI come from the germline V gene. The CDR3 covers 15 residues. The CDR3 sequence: CASSVAERGPYEQYF. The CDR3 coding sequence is TGTGCCAGCAGCGTCGCCGAGCGGGGGCCCTACGAGCAGTACTTC.

The CDR3 DNA reads TGCGCCAGCAGCTTGGGGCTAGCGGGAGCCCCAGATACGCAGTATTTT. Amino acid sequence: CASSLGLAGAPDTQYF. The J gene is TRBJ2-3, the V gene TRBV5-1; TRBD2 agrees at 10 bases. The V gene's germline CDR1 is SGHRS and CDR2 YFSETQ. CDR3 length: 16 residues. V lost 0 bases to trimming and J lost 4 bases; unmatched junction nucleotides: 5.

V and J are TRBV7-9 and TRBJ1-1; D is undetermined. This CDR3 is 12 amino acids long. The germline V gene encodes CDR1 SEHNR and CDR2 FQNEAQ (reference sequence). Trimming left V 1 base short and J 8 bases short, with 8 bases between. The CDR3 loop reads CASSLDLGEAFF. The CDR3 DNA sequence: TGTGCCAGCAGCTTAGATTTGGGGGAAGCTTTCTTT. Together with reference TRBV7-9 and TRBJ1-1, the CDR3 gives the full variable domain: DTGVSQNPRHKITKRGQNVTFRCDPISEHNRLYWYRQTLGQGPEFLTYFQNEAQLEKSRLLSDRFSAERPKGSFSTLEIQRTEQGDSAMYLCASSLDLGEAFFGQGTRLTVV.

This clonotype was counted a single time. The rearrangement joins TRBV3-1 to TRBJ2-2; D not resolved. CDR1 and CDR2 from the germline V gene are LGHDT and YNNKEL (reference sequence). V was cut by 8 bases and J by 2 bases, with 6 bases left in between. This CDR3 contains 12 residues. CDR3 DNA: TGTGCCAGCCCCAGTAACACCGGGGAGCTGTTTTTT. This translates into CASPSNTGELFF.

The CDR3 bases are TGCAGCGTTGAAGATCAAGGTATTGCCTACGAGCAGTACTTC. It yields the protein CSVEDQGIAYEQYF. V and J are TRBV29-1 and TRBJ2-7; unclear D gene. CDR1 SQVTM and CDR2 ANQGSEA come from the germline V gene. Between the trimmed V and J ends, which lost 0 bases and 2 bases, there was a span of 11 bases. The CDR3 is made up of 14 amino acids.

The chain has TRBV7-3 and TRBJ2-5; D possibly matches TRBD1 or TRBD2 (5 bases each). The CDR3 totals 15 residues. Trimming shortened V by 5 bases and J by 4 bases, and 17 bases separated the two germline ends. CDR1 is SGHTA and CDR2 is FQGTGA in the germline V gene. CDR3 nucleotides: TGTGCCAGCAGCCCCGGGACCGTCGGGGCAGAGACCCAGTACTTC. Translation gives CASSPGTVGAETQYF.

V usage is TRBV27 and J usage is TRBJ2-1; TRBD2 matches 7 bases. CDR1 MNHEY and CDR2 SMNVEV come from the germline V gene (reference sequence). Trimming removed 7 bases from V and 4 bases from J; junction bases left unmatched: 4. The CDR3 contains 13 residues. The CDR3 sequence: CASKRDQYNEQFF. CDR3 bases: TGTGCCAGCAAGCGGGACCAATACAATGAGCAGTTCTTC.

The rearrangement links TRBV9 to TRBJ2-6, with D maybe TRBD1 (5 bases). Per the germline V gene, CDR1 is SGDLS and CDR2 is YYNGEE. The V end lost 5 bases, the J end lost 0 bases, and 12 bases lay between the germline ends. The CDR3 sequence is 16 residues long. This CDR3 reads CASRGRASSGANVLTF. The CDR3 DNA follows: TGTGCCAGCAGGGGCAGGGCTTCCTCTGGGGCCAACGTCCTGACTTTC.